This T cell receptor beta chain was found in a study of technical replicates of blood from a few donors. Produced via immunoSEQ multiplex PCR; TCRdb's table is partial and in-frame only. Among about 15,000 clones, approximately 80% were seen once, and the ten largest hold 10%. The sequenced material came from PBMCs. This clonotype was sampled from a human donor in good health. Some clones in this sample may be carry-over from other donors' samples.

This CDR3 reads CASSLALESSGVYEQYF. Here the CDR3 DNA reads TGCGCCAGCAGCTTGGCTTTGGAGTCTAGCGGGGTCTACGAGCAGTACTTC. The chain recombines TRBV5-1 with TRBJ2-7; 9 bases map to TRBD2. The CDR3 has 17 amino acids. The germline V gene encodes CDR1 SGHRS and CDR2 YFSETQ. Trimming cost V 0 bases and J 3 bases; bases outside gene matches: 10. The full variable domain, its missing parts supplied by reference TRBV5-1 and TRBJ2-7, is KAGVTQTPRYLIKTRGQQVTLSCSPISGHRSVSWYQQTPGQGLQFLFEYFSETQRNKGNFPGRFSGRQFSNSRSEMNVSTLELGDSALYLCASSLALESSGVYEQYFGPGTRLTVT.